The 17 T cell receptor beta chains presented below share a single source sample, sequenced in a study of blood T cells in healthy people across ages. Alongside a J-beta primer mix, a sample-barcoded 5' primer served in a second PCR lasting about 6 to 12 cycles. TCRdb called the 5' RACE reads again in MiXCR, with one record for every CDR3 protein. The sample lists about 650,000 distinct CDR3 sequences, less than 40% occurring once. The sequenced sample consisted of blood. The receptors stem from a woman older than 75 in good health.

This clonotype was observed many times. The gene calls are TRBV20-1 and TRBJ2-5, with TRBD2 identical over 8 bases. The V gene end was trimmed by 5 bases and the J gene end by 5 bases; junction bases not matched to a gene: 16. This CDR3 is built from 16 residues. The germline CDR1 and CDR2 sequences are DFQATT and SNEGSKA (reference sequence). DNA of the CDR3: TGCAGTGCTCTATTAAGTCCCGGGACTAGATTGGAGACCCAGTACTTC. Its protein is CSALLSPGTRLETQYF.

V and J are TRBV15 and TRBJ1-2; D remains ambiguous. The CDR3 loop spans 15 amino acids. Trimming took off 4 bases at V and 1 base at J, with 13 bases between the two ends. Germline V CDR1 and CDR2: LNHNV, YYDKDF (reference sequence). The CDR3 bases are TGTGCCACCAGCATCCTGGACGGTTTTAACTATGGCTACACCTTC. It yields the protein CATSILDGFNYGYTF.

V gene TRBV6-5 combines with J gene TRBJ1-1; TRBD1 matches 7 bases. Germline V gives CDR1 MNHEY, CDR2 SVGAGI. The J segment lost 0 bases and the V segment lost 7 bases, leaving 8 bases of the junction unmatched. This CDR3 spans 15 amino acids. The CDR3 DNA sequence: TGTGCCAGCACCACGACAGGGTATATGAACACTGAAGCTTTCTTT. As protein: CASTTTGYMNTEAFF.

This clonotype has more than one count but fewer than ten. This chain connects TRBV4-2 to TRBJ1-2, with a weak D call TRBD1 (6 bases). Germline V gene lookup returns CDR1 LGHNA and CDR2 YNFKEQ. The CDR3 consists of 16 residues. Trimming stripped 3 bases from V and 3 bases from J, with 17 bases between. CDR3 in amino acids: CASSHPPGGIDYGYTF. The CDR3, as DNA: TGTGCCAGCAGCCATCCACCGGGGGGCATTGACTATGGCTACACCTTC.

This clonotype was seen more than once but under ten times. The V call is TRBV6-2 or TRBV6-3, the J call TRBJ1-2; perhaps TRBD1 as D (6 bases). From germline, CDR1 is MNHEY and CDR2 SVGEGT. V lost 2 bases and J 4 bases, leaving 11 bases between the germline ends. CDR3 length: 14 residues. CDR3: CASSYLGHGYGYTF. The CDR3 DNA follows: TGTGCCAGCAGTTACCTGGGACACGGCTATGGCTACACCTTC.

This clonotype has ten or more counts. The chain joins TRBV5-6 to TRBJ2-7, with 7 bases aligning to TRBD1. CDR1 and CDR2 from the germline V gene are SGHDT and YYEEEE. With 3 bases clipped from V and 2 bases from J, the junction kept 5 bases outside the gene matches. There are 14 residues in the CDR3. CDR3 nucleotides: TGTGCCAGCAGCTACTGGGACAGTGCCTACGAGCAGTACTTC. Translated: CASSYWDSAYEQYF.

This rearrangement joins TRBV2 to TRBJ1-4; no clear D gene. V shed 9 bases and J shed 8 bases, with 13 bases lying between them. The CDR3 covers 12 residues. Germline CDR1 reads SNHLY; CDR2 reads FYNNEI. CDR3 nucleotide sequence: TGTGCCAGTTTGGGCGGGCGGGAAAAACTGTTTTTT. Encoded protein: CASLGGREKLFF.

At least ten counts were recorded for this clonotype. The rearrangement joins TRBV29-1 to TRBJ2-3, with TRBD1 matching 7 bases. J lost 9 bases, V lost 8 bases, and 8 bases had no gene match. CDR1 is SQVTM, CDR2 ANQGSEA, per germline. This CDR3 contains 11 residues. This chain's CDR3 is CSTRQGETQYF. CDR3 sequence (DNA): TGCAGCACACGACAGGGAGAAACGCAGTATTTT.

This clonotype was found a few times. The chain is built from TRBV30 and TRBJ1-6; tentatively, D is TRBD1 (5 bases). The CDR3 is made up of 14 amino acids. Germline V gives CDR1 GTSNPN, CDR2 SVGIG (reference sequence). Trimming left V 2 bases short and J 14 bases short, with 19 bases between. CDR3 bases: TGTGCCTGGAGTTGGGGATTCGGGGCTAAGGCCCTCCACTTT. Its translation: CAWSWGFGAKALHF.

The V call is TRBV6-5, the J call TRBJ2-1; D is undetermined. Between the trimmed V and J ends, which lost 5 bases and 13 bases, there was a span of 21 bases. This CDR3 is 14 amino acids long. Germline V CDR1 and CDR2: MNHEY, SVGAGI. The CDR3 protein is CASSLLGPAVRQFF. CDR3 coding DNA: TGTGCCAGCAGTCTGTTAGGGCCCGCCGTTCGTCAGTTCTTC.

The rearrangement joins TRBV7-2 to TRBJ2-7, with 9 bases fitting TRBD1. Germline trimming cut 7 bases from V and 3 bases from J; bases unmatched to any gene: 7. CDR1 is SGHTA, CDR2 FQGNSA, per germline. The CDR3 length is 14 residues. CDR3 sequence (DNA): TGTGCCAGCAACACTGGGACAGGGAGCTACGAGCAGTACTTC. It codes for CASNTGTGSYEQYF.

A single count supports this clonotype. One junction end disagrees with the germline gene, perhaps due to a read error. Written as DNA, the CDR3 is TGTGCTAGCAGCCAAGATGGGACTCAAACGGGGGAGCAGTACTTC. This sequence encodes CASSQDGTQTGEQYF. V gene TRBV4-2 combines with J gene TRBJ2-7; D perhaps matches TRBD2 (6 bases). Germline assignment: CDR1 LGHNA and CDR2 YNFKEQ. The CDR3 loop spans 15 amino acids.

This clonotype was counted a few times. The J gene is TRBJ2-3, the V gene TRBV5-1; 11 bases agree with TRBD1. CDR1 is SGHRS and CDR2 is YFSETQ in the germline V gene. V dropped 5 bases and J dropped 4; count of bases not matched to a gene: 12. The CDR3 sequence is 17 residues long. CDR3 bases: TGCGCCAGCAGACGCCGGGACAGGGGGGCCATCTCAGATACGCAGTATTTT. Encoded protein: CASRRRDRGAISDTQYF.

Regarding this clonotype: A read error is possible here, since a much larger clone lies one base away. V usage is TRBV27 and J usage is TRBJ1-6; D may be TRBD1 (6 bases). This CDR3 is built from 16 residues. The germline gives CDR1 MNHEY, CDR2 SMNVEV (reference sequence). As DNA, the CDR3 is TGTGCCAGCAGTTTATGGCAGGGGCTCTATAATTCACCCCCCCACTTT. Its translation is CASSLWQGLYNSPPHF.

CDR3 in DNA: TGTGCCAGCACAGGGGGCATAAACTCTGGAAACACCATATATTTT. It translates to CASTGGINSGNTIYF. The chain has TRBV9 and TRBJ1-3; 8 positions agree with TRBD1. The trim removed 6 bases at V and 0 bases at J, leaving 5 bases unmatched. From germline, CDR1 is SGDLS and CDR2 YYNGEE. The CDR3 contains 15 residues.

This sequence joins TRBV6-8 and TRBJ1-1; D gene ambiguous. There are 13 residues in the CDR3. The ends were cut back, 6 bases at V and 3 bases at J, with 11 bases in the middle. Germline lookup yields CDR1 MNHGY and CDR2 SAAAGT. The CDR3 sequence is CASSHGEDTEAFF. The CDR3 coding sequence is TGTGCCAGCAGCCACGGAGAAGACACTGAAGCTTTCTTT.

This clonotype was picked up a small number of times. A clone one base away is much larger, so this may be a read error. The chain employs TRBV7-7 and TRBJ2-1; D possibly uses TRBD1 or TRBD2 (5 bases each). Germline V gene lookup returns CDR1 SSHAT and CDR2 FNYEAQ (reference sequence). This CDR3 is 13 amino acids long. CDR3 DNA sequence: TGTGCTAGCAGCAGCGGCAGGGCCGATGAGCAGTTCTTC. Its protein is CASSSGRADEQFF.